The sequence of this T cell receptor beta chain was determined in a study of blood T cells in healthy people across ages. Sample-barcoded 5' priming and a J-beta primer mix drove a second PCR of roughly 6 to 12 cycles. Tags on each cDNA molecule came from a template-switch adaptor with 12 random nucleotides. Sequencing of every sample gave 3 million or more CDR3-containing paired-end reads. TCRdb passed the 5' RACE reads through MiXCR, listing each CDR3 protein once. The sample shows 700,000 to 950,000 distinct CDR3 sequences, roughly 64% of them seen only once. With 0 bases removed from V and 3 bases from J, the gap between germline ends came to 15 bases. The CDR3 has 18 amino acids. Germline assignment: CDR1 MNHNS and CDR2 SASEGT.

The chain couples TRBV6-1 to TRBJ1-6; D is ambiguous. The sequenced material came from blood. The TCR was taken from a man in his thirties or forties in good health. Written as DNA, the CDR3 is TGTGCCAGCAGTGAAGCCGCCGGTCTTTCACGCTATAATTCACCCCTCCACTTT. Its protein is CASSEAAGLSRYNSPLHF.